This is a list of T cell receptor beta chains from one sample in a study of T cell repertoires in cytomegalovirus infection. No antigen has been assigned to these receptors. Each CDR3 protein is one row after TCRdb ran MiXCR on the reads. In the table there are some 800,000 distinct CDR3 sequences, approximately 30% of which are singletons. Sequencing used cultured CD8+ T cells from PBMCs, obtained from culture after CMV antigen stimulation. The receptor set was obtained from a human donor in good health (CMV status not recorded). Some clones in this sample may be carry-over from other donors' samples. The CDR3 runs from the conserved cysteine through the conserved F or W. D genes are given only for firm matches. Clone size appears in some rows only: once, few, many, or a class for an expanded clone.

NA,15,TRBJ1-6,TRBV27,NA,CASSVMGETNSPLHF,TGTGCCAGCAGTGTCATGGGGGAAACTAATTCACCCCTCCACTTT
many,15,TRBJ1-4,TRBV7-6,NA,CASSFRWGAGEKLFF,TGTGCCAGCAGCTTCCGATGGGGCGCGGGTGAAAAACTGTTTTTT
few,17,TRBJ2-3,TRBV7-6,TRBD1,CASRGTGTALYTDTQYF,TGTGCCAGCAGGGGGACCGGGACAGCCCTATACACAGATACGCAGTATTTT
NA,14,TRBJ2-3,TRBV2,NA,CASSSDSSTDTQYF,TGTGCCAGCAGCAGTGATTCTAGCACAGATACGCAGTATTTT
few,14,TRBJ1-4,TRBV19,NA,CASRRKGGNEKLFF,TGTGCCAGTAGGAGGAAAGGGGGTAATGAAAAACTGTTTTTT
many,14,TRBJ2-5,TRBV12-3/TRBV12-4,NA,CASSLSSEPETQYF,TGTGCCAGCAGTTTAAGTTCAGAACCAGAGACCCAGTACTTC
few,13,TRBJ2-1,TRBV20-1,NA,CSAPPGHRNEQFF,TGCAGTGCGCCTCCGGGACACAGAAATGAGCAGTTCTTC
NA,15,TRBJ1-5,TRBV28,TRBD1,CASSPRTGRNQPQHF,TGTGCCAGCAGTCCACGGACAGGTCGCAATCAGCCCCAGCATTTT
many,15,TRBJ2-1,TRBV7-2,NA,CASSLRRGILNEQFF,TGTGCCAGCAGCTTAAGGAGGGGGATTCTCAATGAGCAGTTCTTC
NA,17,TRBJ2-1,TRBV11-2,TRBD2,CASNGLALVKTYNEQFF,TGTGCCAGCAATGGACTAGCCCTTGTCAAAACCTACAATGAGCAGTTCTTC
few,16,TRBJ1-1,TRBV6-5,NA,CASINPAAIPNTEAFF,TGTGCCAGCATCAACCCGGCAGCAATCCCGAACACTGAAGCTTTCTTT
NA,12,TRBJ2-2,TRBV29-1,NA,CSVAGNTGELFF,TGCAGCGTTGCCGGGAACACCGGGGAGCTGTTTTTT
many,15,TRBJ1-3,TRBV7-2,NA,CASSLDNFSGNTIYF,TGTGCCAGCAGCTTAGACAACTTTTCTGGAAACACCATATATTTT
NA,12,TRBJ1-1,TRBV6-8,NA,CASSYAGTEAFF,TGTGCCAGCAGTTACGCAGGGACTGAAGCTTTCTTT
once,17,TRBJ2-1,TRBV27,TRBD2,CASSPFSGGGFNNEQFF,TGTGCCAGCAGTCCTTTCTCCGGGGGGGGGTTTAATAATGAGCAGTTCTTC
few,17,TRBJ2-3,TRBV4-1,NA,CASSPSAYAPGLFTQYF,TGCGCCAGCAGCCCTTCTGCGTACGCTCCAGGTCTTTTTACGCAGTATTTT
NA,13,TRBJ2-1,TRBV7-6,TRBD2,CASSSPGGYEQFF,TGTGCCAGCAGCTCCCCGGGGGGTTATGAGCAGTTCTTC
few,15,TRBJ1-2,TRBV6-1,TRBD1,CASSGTDRAPYGYTF,TGTGCCAGCAGTGGGACGGACAGGGCACCCTATGGCTACACCTTC
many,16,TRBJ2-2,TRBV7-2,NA,CASSLGGGTIGGELFF,TGTGCCAGCAGCTTAGGGGGCGGGACCATAGGAGGGGAGCTGTTTTTT
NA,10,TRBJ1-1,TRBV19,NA,CASPGGSAFF,TGTGCCAGCCCTGGGGGGTCAGCTTTCTTT
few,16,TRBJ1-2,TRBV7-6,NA,CASSLAPSGDYYGYTF,TGTGCCAGCAGCTTAGCGCCATCAGGGGACTACTATGGCTACACCTTC
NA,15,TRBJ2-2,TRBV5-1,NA,CASSPFRPNTGELFF,TGCGCCAGCAGCCCCTTTAGACCGAACACCGGGGAGCTGTTTTTT
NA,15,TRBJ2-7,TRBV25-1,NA,CASTPQSGRSYEQYF,TGTGCCAGCACCCCCCAGTCGGGTAGGAGCTACGAGCAGTACTTC
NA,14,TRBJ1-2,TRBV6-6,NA,CASSSKSGSYGYTF,TGTGCCAGCAGTTCCAAGTCAGGGAGCTATGGCTACACCTTC
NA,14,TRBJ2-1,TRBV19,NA,CASSRQGLNDVQFF,TGTGCCAGTAGTAGACAGGGACTGAATGATGTGCAGTTCTTC
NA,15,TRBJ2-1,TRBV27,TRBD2,CASSLLRGDYNEQFF,TGTGCCAGCAGTTTACTGCGGGGGGACTACAATGAGCAGTTCTTC
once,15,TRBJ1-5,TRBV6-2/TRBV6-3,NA,CTSSGYRTPREPQHF,TGTACCAGCAGTGGGTACAGGACACCCAGGGAGCCCCAGCATTTT
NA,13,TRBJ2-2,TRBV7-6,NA,CASNLRSSGELFF,TGTGCTAGCAACTTACGAAGTTCCGGGGAGCTGTTTTTT
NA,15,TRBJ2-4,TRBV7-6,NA,CASSPYQGRLSIQYF,TGTGCCAGCAGCCCATACCAGGGCAGGTTAAGCATTCAGTACTTC
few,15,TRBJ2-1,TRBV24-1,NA,CATSGPSGSYNEQFF,TGTGCCACCAGTGGACCGTCTGGGTCCTACAATGAGCAGTTCTTC
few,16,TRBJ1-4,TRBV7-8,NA,CASSSIRGGPREKLFF,TGTGCCAGCAGCTCGATCAGGGGTGGCCCTCGAGAAAAACTGTTTTTT
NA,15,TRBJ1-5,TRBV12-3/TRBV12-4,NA,CASSLDLLLDQPQHF,TGTGCCAGCAGTCTAGATCTCCTACTCGATCAGCCCCAGCATTTT
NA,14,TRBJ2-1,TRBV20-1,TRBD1,CSATGTEEINEQFF,TGCAGTGCCACCGGGACAGAGGAAATCAATGAGCAGTTCTTC
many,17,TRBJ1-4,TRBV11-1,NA,CASSLDPGGATNEKLFF,TGTGCCAGCAGCTTAGACCCCGGCGGTGCAACTAATGAAAAACTGTTTTTT
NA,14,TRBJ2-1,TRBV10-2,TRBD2,CATIAGGAFNEQFF,TGCGCCACCATAGCGGGGGGGGCCTTCAATGAGCAGTTCTTC
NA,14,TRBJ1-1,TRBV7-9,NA,CASRTPFPGTEAFF,TGTGCCAGCAGAACCCCTTTCCCGGGAACTGAAGCTTTCTTT
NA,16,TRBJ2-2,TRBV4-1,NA,CASSQDGNTNTGELFF,TGCGCCAGCAGCCAAGATGGGAATACGAACACCGGGGAGCTGTTTTTT
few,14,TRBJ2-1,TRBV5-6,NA,CASSLLNPYNEQFF,TGTGCCAGCAGCCTACTAAACCCCTACAATGAGCAGTTCTTC
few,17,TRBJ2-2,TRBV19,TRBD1,CASSIPPWTGSTGELFF,TGTGCCAGTAGTATCCCTCCTTGGACAGGGAGCACCGGGGAGCTGTTTTTT
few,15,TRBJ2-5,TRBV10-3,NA,CAIRDPGDHQETQYF,TGTGCCATCAGGGACCCAGGGGACCACCAAGAGACCCAGTACTTC
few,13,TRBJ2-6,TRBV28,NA,CASLRTGANVLTF,TGTGCCAGCCTGCGGACTGGGGCCAACGTCCTGACTTTC
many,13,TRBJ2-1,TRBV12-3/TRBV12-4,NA,CASSLNRANEQFF,TGTGCCAGCAGTTTAAACAGGGCGAATGAGCAGTTCTTC
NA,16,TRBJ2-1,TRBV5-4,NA,CASSLEPLSITNEQFF,TGTGCCAGCAGCTTGGAGCCCCTCTCCATTACCAATGAGCAGTTCTTC
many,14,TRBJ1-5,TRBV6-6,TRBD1,CASSTTGGNQPQHF,TGTGCCAGCAGTACGACAGGGGGAAATCAGCCCCAGCATTTT
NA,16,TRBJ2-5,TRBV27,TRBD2,CASSLTGTSGGETQYF,TGTGCCAGCAGTCTGACCGGGACTAGCGGGGGCGAGACCCAGTACTTC
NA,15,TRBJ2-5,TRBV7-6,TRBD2,CASSPPGGAAETQYF,TGTGCCAGCAGCCCCCCCGGGGGGGCCGCCGAGACCCAGTACTTC
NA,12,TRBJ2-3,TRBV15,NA,CATSRVIDTQYF,TGTGCCACCAGCAGAGTGATTGATACGCAGTATTTT
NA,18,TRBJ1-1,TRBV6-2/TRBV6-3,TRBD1,CASNYGLPKGTANTEAFF,TGTGCCAGCAACTATGGATTACCCAAGGGGACAGCGAACACTGAAGCTTTCTTT
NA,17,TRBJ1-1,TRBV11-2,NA,CASTINWGRTGNTEAFF,TGTGCCAGCACCATAAACTGGGGCAGAACGGGCAACACTGAAGCTTTCTTT
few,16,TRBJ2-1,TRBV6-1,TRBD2,CASSPVPAGAYNEQFF,TGTGCCAGCAGTCCCGTTCCAGCGGGGGCCTACAATGAGCAGTTCTTC
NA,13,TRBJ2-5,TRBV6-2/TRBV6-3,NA,CASSYTTVETQYF,TGTGCCAGCAGCTATACGACAGTCGAGACCCAGTACTTC